This T cell receptor (beta chain) was sequenced in a study of blood T cell repertoires in COVID-19. At the level of the study: The cDNA or gDNA used as material had been derived from T cells, B-cell-depleted T cells, or PBMCs.

Methods used by the authors: Nucleated cell counts were estimated from reference gene primer amplification. Data came from immunoSEQ multiplex PCR; TCRdb stores just in-frame clones and leaves some out. That table gives V, J and clone size, and the DNA gave D and trimming. Altogether over 200,000 clones are present, roughly four fifths being singletons, with the ten largest covering approximately 2%. The germline CDR1 and CDR2 sequences are LNHDA and SQIVND (reference sequence). This CDR3 comprises 13 residues. The V gene lost 2 bases and the J gene lost 8 bases, with 10 bases spanning the gap. The source is a man aged 60 to 75 who had recovered from COVID-19. The chain recombines TRBV19 with TRBJ2-1; no clear D gene. The sequenced sample was PBMCs or T cells enriched from blood (not recorded which). DNA of the CDR3: TGTGCCAGTAGTATAAGTCAGGTGTATGAGCAGTTCTTC. Residues: CASSISQVYEQFF.